A selection of T cell receptor beta chains follows, all from one sample in a study of T cell responses to AZD1222 COVID-19 vaccine. TCRdb's copy holds only in-frame clones and misses some; the assay was immunoSEQ multiplex PCR. The sample holds 200,000 to 300,000 clones, just over 90% seen once. The source material was peripheral blood, sampled on day 0 of AZD1222 vaccination. The source of these receptors is an adult in good health. The CDR3 runs from the conserved cysteine through the conserved F or W. Each record gives: V gene, J gene, CDR3 protein.

v_call: TRBV5-1; j_call: TRBJ2-5; cdr3_aa: CASSLEGFQETQYF
v_call: TRBV3-1/TRBV3-2; j_call: TRBJ1-1; cdr3_aa: CASSQGKGIGEAFF
v_call: TRBV28; j_call: TRBJ2-7; cdr3_aa: CASPPGTGGGEQYF
v_call: TRBV5-4; j_call: TRBJ1-1; cdr3_aa: CASSVPGGGLAFF
v_call: TRBV5-6; j_call: TRBJ2-7; cdr3_aa: CASSLHEVPYEQYF
v_call: TRBV7-3; j_call: TRBJ1-1; cdr3_aa: CASSLEPRLNTEAFF
v_call: TRBV2; j_call: TRBJ2-4; cdr3_aa: CASSTLASGKNIQYF
v_call: TRBV5-6; j_call: TRBJ1-2; cdr3_aa: CASSFPAEGDYGYTF
v_call: TRBV15; j_call: TRBJ1-4; cdr3_aa: CATQTGMSEKLFF
v_call: TRBV9; j_call: TRBJ1-2; cdr3_aa: CASSGGQGEHGYTF
v_call: TRBV28; j_call: TRBJ1-4; cdr3_aa: CASSTHLATNEKLFF
v_call: TRBV2; j_call: TRBJ1-5; cdr3_aa: CASRGSSNQPQHF
v_call: TRBV6-6; j_call: TRBJ2-2; cdr3_aa: CASSPGNSGIRHYTGELFF
v_call: TRBV18; j_call: TRBJ1-5; cdr3_aa: CASSPRTGGEGNQPQHF
v_call: TRBV18; j_call: TRBJ1-2; cdr3_aa: CASSPDSNYGYTF
v_call: TRBV7-6; j_call: TRBJ2-1; cdr3_aa: CASSHRLAGGDEQFF
v_call: TRBV5-1; j_call: TRBJ1-1; cdr3_aa: CASSSTGEANTEAFF
v_call: TRBV6-5; j_call: TRBJ1-1; cdr3_aa: CASTLPRTGNTEAFF
v_call: TRBV18; j_call: TRBJ2-7; cdr3_aa: CASSPRRGGWYEQYF
v_call: TRBV28; j_call: TRBJ1-5; cdr3_aa: CASAYTRGANQPQHF
v_call: TRBV4-1; j_call: TRBJ1-3; cdr3_aa: CASRALGVRGNTIYF
v_call: TRBV5-1; j_call: TRBJ1-1; cdr3_aa: CASSLIPGDFGEAFF
v_call: TRBV5-1; j_call: TRBJ2-1; cdr3_aa: CASSFGQAYNEQFF
v_call: TRBV27; j_call: TRBJ1-5; cdr3_aa: CASSSSWQGGQPQHF
v_call: TRBV9; j_call: TRBJ2-5; cdr3_aa: CASSVASGSLETQYF
v_call: TRBV28; j_call: TRBJ2-7; cdr3_aa: CASRLGREAYEQYF
v_call: TRBV7-3; j_call: TRBJ2-7; cdr3_aa: CASSPQGPYREQYF
v_call: TRBV19; j_call: TRBJ2-2; cdr3_aa: CASRSIGSTGELFF
v_call: TRBV20-1; j_call: TRBJ2-1; cdr3_aa: CSASARGRTYNEQFF
v_call: TRBV30; j_call: TRBJ1-1; cdr3_aa: CAWSGAGQMDTEAFF
v_call: TRBV2; j_call: TRBJ2-1; cdr3_aa: CASSSSRINEQFF
v_call: TRBV27; j_call: TRBJ2-5; cdr3_aa: CASLSPGGSQYF
v_call: TRBV7-9; j_call: TRBJ1-5; cdr3_aa: CASSPKEGAERPQHF
v_call: TRBV6-2/TRBV6-3; j_call: TRBJ2-1; cdr3_aa: CASSLGLAGGQNEQFF
v_call: TRBV30; j_call: TRBJ1-1; cdr3_aa: CAWGQSSTEAFF
v_call: TRBV7-9; j_call: TRBJ1-2; cdr3_aa: CASSPEARGGYTF
v_call: TRBV3-1/TRBV3-2; j_call: TRBJ1-6; cdr3_aa: CASSPSGQVYNSPLHF
v_call: TRBV7-3; j_call: TRBJ2-2; cdr3_aa: CASSPQGGGVSTGELFF
v_call: TRBV7-9; j_call: TRBJ2-2; cdr3_aa: CAAPPGLRNTGELFF
v_call: TRBV7-6; j_call: TRBJ2-1; cdr3_aa: CASSHRGGTAGSDEQFF
v_call: TRBV19; j_call: TRBJ1-5; cdr3_aa: CASSTGTGGYQPQHF
v_call: TRBV2; j_call: TRBJ1-5; cdr3_aa: CASSVDSSNQPQHF
v_call: TRBV5-1; j_call: TRBJ2-1; cdr3_aa: CASSLVRRGSYNEQFF
v_call: TRBV6-5; j_call: TRBJ2-7; cdr3_aa: CASSGYHTTYEQYF
v_call: TRBV9; j_call: TRBJ2-4; cdr3_aa: CASSVDQGVSVQYF
v_call: TRBV28; j_call: TRBJ1-6; cdr3_aa: CASSSMTVGANSPLHF
v_call: TRBV29-1; j_call: TRBJ2-3; cdr3_aa: CSVLGLAGGGSPDTQYF
v_call: TRBV6-4; j_call: TRBJ1-5; cdr3_aa: CASRISRANNQPQHF
v_call: TRBV29-1; j_call: TRBJ1-1; cdr3_aa: CSVEATWAEAFF
v_call: TRBV5-4; j_call: TRBJ1-1; cdr3_aa: CASSLGAGTPFGKAFF
v_call: TRBV4-3; j_call: TRBJ2-5; cdr3_aa: CASSQDGVSETQYF
v_call: TRBV20-1; j_call: TRBJ2-7; cdr3_aa: CSASGTGSVYEQYF
v_call: TRBV5-4; j_call: TRBJ2-7; cdr3_aa: CASSLALDPYEQYF
v_call: TRBV3-1/TRBV3-2; j_call: TRBJ2-3; cdr3_aa: CASSQVGSPQYF